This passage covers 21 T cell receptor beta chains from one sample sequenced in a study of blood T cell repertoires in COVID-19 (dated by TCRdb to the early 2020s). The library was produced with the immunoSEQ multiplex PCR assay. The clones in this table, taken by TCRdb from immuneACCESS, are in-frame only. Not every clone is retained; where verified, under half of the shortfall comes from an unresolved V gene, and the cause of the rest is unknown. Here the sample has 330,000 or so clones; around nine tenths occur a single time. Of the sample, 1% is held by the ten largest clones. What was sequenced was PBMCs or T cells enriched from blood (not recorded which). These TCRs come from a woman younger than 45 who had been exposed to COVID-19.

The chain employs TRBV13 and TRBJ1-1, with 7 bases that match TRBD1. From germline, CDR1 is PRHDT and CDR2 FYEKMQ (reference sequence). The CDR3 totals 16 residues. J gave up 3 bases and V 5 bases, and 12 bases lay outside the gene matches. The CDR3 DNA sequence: TGTGCCAGCAGCAACAGGGGCCAGGGAATGCACACTGAAGCTTTCTTT. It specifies CASSNRGQGMHTEAFF.

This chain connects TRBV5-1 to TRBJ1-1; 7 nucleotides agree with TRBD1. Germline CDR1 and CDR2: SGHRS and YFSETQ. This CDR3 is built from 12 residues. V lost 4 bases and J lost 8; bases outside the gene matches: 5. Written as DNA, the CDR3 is TGCGCCAGCAGCGAAACAGGGGCGGAAGCTTTCTTT. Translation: CASSETGAEAFF. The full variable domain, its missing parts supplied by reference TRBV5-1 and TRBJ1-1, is KAGVTQTPRYLIKTRGQQVTLSCSPISGHRSVSWYQQTPGQGLQFLFEYFSETQRNKGNFPGRFSGRQFSNSRSEMNVSTLELGDSALYLCASSETGAEAFFGQGTRLTVV.

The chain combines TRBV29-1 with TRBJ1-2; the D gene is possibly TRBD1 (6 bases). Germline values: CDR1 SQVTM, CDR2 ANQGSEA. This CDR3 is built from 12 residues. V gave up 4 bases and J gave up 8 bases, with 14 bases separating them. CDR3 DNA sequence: TGCAGCGTTGGTCTGTCGGGGGGCGGCTACACCTTC. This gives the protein CSVGLSGGGYTF. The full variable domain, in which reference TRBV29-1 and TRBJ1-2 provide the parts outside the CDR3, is SAVISQKPSRDICQRGTSLTIQCQVDSQVTMMFWYRQQPGQSLTLIATANQGSEATYESGFVIDKFPISRPNLTFSTLTVSNMSPEDSSIYLCSVGLSGGGYTFGSGTRLTVV.

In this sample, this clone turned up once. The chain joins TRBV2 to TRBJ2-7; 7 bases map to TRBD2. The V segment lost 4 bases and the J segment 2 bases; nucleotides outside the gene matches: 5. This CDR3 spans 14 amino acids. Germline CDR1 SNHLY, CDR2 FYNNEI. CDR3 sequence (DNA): TGTGCCAGCAGTGGGGGCGGGAGTCCCTACGAGCAGTACTTC. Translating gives CASSGGGSPYEQYF.

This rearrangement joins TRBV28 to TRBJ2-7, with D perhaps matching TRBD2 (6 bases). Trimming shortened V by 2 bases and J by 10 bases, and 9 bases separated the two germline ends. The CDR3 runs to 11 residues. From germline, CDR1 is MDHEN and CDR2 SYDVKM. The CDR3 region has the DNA TGTGCCAGCAGTTTAAGGGCGGGACAGTACTTC. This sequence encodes CASSLRAGQYF. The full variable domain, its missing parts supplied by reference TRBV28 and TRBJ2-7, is DVKVTQSSRYLVKRTGEKVFLECVQDMDHENMFWYRQDPGLGLRLIYFSYDVKMKEKGDIPEGYSVSREKKERFSLILESASTNQTSMYLCASSLRAGQYFGPGTRLTVT.

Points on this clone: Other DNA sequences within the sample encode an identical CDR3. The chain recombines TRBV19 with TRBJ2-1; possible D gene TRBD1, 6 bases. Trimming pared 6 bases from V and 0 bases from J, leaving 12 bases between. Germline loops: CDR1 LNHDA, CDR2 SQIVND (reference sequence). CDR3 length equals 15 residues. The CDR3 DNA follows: TGTGCCAGTAGGACGGACAGAAGCTCCTACAATGAGCAGTTCTTC. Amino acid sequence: CASRTDRSSYNEQFF.

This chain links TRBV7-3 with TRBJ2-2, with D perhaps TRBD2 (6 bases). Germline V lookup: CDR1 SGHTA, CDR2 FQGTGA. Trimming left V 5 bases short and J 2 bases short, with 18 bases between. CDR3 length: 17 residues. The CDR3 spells CASSTKPGLPNTGELFF. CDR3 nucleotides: TGTGCCAGCAGCACCAAACCGGGACTTCCAAACACCGGGGAGCTGTTTTTT.

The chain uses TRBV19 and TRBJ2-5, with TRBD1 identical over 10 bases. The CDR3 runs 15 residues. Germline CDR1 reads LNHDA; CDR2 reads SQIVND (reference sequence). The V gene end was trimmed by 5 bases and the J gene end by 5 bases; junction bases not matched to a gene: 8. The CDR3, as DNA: TGTGCCAGTAGTGGACGGACAGGGGGAGGGGAGACCCAGTACTTC. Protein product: CASSGRTGGGETQYF. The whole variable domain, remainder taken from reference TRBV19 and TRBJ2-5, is DGGITQSPKYLFRKEGQNVTLSCEQNLNHDAMYWYRQDPGQGLRLIYYSQIVNDFQKGDIAEGYSVSREKKESFPLTVTSAQKNPTAFYLCASSGRTGGGETQYFGPGTRLLVL.

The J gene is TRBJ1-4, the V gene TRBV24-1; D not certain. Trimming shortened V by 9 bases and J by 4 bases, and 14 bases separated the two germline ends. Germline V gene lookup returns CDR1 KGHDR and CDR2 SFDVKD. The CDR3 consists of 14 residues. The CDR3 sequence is CATPRGGFNEKLFF. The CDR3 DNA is TGTGCCACCCCCCGCGGAGGCTTTAATGAAAAACTGTTTTTT.

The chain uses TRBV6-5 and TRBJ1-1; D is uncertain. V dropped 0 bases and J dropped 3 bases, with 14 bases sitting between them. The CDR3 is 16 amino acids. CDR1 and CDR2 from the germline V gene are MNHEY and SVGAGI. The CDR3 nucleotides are TGTGCCAGCAGTTACTCTTGGTCCCCTGCGGACACTGAAGCTTTCTTT. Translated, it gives CASSYSWSPADTEAFF.

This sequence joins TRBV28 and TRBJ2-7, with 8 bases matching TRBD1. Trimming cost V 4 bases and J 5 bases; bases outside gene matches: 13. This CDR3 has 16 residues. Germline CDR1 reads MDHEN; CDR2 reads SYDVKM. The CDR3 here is CASSSWQGAIFHEQYF. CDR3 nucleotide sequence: TGTGCCAGCAGTTCCTGGCAGGGGGCGATTTTCCACGAGCAGTACTTC.

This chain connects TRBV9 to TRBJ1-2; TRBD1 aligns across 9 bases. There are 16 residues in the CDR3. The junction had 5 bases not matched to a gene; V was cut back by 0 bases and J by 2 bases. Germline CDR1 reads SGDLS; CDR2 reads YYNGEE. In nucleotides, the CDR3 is TGTGCCAGCAGCGTAGAAGGGACAGGGCCCAACTATGGCTACACCTTC. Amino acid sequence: CASSVEGTGPNYGYTF.

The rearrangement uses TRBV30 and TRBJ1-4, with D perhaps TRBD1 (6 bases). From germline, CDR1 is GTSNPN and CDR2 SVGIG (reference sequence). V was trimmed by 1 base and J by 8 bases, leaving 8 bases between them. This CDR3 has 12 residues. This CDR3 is CAWSDQGEKLFF. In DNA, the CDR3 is TGTGCCTGGAGTGATCAGGGGGAAAAACTGTTTTTT.

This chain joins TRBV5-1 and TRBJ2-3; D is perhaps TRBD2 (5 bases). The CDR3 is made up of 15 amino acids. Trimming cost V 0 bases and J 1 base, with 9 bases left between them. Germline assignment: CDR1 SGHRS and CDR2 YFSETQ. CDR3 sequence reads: CASSLGPGGTDTQYF. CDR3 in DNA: TGCGCCAGCAGCTTGGGTCCCGGGGGCACAGATACGCAGTATTTT.

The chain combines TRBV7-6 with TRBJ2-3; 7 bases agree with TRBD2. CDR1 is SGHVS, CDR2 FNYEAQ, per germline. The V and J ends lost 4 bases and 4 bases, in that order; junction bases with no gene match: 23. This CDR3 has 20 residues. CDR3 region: CASSSSISGSQLWWSDTQYF. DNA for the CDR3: TGTGCCAGCAGCTCAAGCATTAGCGGGTCTCAACTGTGGTGGTCAGATACGCAGTATTTT.

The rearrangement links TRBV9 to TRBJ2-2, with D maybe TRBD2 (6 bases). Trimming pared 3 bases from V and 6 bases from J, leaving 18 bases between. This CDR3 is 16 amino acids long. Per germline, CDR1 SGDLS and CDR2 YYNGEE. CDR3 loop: CASSALAKSPAGELFF. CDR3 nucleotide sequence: TGTGCCAGCAGCGCACTAGCTAAGTCTCCGGCCGGGGAGCTGTTTTTT. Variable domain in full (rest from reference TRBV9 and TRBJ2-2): DSGVTQTPKHLITATGQRVTLRCSPRSGDLSVYWYQQSLDQGLQFLIQYYNGEERAKGNILERFSAQQFPDLHSELNLSSLELGDSALYFCASSALAKSPAGELFFGEGSRLTVL.

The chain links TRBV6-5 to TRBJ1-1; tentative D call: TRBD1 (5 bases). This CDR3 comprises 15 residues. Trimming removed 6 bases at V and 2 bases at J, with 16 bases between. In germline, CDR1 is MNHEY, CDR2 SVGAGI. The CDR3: CASRPPTGPNTEAFF. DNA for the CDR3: TGTGCCAGCAGACCTCCAACAGGACCCAACACTGAAGCTTTCTTT.

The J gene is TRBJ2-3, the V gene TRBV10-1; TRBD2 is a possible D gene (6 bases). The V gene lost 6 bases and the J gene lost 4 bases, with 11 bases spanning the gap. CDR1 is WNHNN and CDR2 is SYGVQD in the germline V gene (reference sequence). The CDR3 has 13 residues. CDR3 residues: CASRGGVSDTQYF. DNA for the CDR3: TGCGCCAGCAGGGGGGGTGTATCAGATACGCAGTATTTT.

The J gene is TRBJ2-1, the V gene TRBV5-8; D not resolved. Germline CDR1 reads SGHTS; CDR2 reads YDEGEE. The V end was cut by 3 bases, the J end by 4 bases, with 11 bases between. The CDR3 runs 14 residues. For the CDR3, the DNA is TGTGCCAGCAGCTCCCTCGAGAGGTACAATGAGCAGTTCTTC. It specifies CASSSLERYNEQFF.

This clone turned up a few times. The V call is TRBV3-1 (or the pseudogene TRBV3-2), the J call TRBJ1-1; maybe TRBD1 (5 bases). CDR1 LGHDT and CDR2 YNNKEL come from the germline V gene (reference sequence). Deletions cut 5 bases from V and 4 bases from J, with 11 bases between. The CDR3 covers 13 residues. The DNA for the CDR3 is TGTGCCAGCAGCGCCAGGGAGGGCACTGAAGCTTTCTTT. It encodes CASSAREGTEAFF.

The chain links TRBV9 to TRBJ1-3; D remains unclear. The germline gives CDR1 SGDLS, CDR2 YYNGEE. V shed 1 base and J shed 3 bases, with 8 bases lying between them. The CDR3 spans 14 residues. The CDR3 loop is CASSVMQDGNTIYF. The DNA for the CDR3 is TGTGCCAGCAGCGTAATGCAGGATGGAAACACCATATATTTT. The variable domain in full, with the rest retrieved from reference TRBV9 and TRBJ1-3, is DSGVTQTPKHLITATGQRVTLRCSPRSGDLSVYWYQQSLDQGLQFLIQYYNGEERAKGNILERFSAQQFPDLHSELNLSSLELGDSALYFCASSVMQDGNTIYFGEGSWLTVV.